Presented here are 31 T cell receptor beta chains from one specimen sequenced in a study of response to subunit inactivated influenza vaccine (dated by TCRdb to the late 2010s). The protocol used for the library was RT-PCR. TCRdb records Illumina HiSeq 2500 as the sequencer. TCRdb handled the public reads itself, with Q25 trimming in fastp and clone calling in MiXCR, and kept productive beta chains. Merged by CDR3 protein, the rows form single entries marked with the most common genes and DNA. Within this sample are about 310,000 distinct CDR3 sequences, with 21% of them counted one time only. Roughly 10% of the sample is held by the ten biggest clonotypes. Sequenced here: PBMCs from blood, sampled less than 22 months after vaccination. The receptors shown here come from a man aged 45 to 70 who received an inactivated influenza vaccine. Donor details come from another sample of the same person, matched by shared clones.

This chain links TRBV6-2 or TRBV6-3 with TRBJ2-3; 7 bases align to TRBD2. The CDR3 is 14 residues long. The J segment lost 0 bases and the V segment lost 5 bases, leaving 2 bases of the junction unmatched. Looked up from germline, CDR1 is MNHEY and CDR2 is SVGEGT. The CDR3 loop reads CASSRAGSTDTQYF. The CDR3 DNA sequence: TGTGCCAGCAGTCGAGCGGGAAGCACAGATACGCAGTATTTT.

V gene TRBV28 combines with J gene TRBJ2-7, with D perhaps TRBD1 (6 bases). The CDR3 is 15 residues long. Trimming shortened V by 5 bases and J by 3 bases, and 17 bases separated the two germline ends. Germline V lookup: CDR1 MDHEN, CDR2 SYDVKM. The CDR3 DNA reads as TGTGCCAGCAGTCCCCAACCGGGACAACTCTACGAGCAGTACTTC. Protein: CASSPQPGQLYEQYF.

V is TRBV27 and J is TRBJ1-5; D is possibly TRBD1 (6 bases). Germline V gene sequence: CDR1 MNHEY, CDR2 SMNVEV (reference sequence). This CDR3 spans 14 amino acids. Trimming cost V 8 bases and J 0 bases, with 11 bases left between them. CDR3 coding DNA: TGTGCCAGCGCCCAGGGGAATAGCAATCAGCCCCAGCATTTT. This encodes CASAQGNSNQPQHF.

This clonotype was found a few times. The chain recombines TRBV7-6 with TRBJ2-7; either TRBD1 or TRBD2 may fit D (6 bases each). V lost 5 bases and J lost 3, with 11 bases in between. The CDR3 is 13 amino acids. CDR1 is SGHVS, CDR2 FNYEAQ, per germline. The CDR3 DNA follows: TGTGCCAGCAGCCCGCGGGACAACTACGAGCAGTACTTC. Its protein is CASSPRDNYEQYF.

The chain combines TRBV3-1 with TRBJ2-5; 10 nucleotides line up with TRBD2. The CDR3 is 16 amino acids. V shed 4 bases and J 7 bases; nucleotides not matched to a gene: 12. Germline CDR1 reads LGHDT; CDR2 reads YNNKEL (reference sequence). CDR3 sequence (DNA): TGTGCCAGCAGCCTACTAGCGGGACGCCCTGAAAGGACCCAGTACTTC. This codes for CASSLLAGRPERTQYF.

This clonotype turned up a few times. The chain joins TRBV13 to TRBJ2-7; D ambiguous. This CDR3 spans 11 amino acids. V was shortened by 4 bases and J by 6 bases, with 7 bases between the two germline ends. Germline CDR1 and CDR2: PRHDT and FYEKMQ (reference sequence). This CDR3 reads CASSSSAEQYF. In nucleotides, the CDR3 is TGTGCCAGCAGCTCCTCCGCCGAGCAGTACTTC. Using reference TRBV13 and TRBJ2-7 for the parts outside the CDR3, the full variable domain is AAGVIQSPRHLIKEKRETATLKCYPIPRHDTVYWYQQGPGQDPQFLISFYEKMQSDKGSIPDRFSAQQFSDYHSELNMSSLELGDSALYFCASSSSAEQYFGPGTRLTVT.

The gene calls are TRBV7-2 and TRBJ1-6; D uncertain. The V end was cut by 2 bases, the J end by 12 bases, with 8 bases between. CDR1 SGHTA and CDR2 FQGNSA come from the germline V gene. This CDR3 contains 12 residues. The CDR3, as DNA: TGTGCCAGCAGCTTAACGGCGGGACCCCTCCACTTT. Protein product: CASSLTAGPLHF.

V and J are TRBV5-1 and TRBJ2-5; D remains ambiguous. The V and J ends lost 0 bases and 9 bases respectively, with 6 bases between them. Germline CDR1 reads SGHRS; CDR2 reads YFSETQ. The CDR3 length is 11 residues. The CDR3 coding sequence is TGCGCCAGCAGCTTGGAGTGGGCCCAGTACTTC. Translated: CASSLEWAQYF. Combining the CDR3 with reference TRBV5-1 and TRBJ2-5 gives the whole variable domain KAGVTQTPRYLIKTRGQQVTLSCSPISGHRSVSWYQQTPGQGLQFLFEYFSETQRNKGNFPGRFSGRQFSNSRSEMNVSTLELGDSALYLCASSLEWAQYFGPGTRLLVL.

The V and J genes are TRBV12-3 or TRBV12-4 and TRBJ1-2; no clear D. The ends were cut back, 4 bases at V and 7 bases at J, with 13 bases in the middle. CDR3 length equals 13 residues. The CDR3 sequence is CASSSSRQAGYTF. The DNA for the CDR3 is TGTGCCAGCAGTTCCTCCCGCCAGGCTGGCTACACCTTC.

The chain is built from TRBV6-5 and TRBJ2-5, with D possibly TRBD2 on 5 matching bases. CDR1 is MNHEY, CDR2 SVGAGI, per germline. The CDR3 contains 12 residues. V lost 7 bases and J lost 7, with 13 bases in between. CDR3 bases: TGTGCCAGCAAACGGGATCCACGGACCCAGTACTTC. Its translation: CASKRDPRTQYF.

Only a few counts were recorded for this clonotype. The chain has TRBV27 and TRBJ1-5; D is undetermined. Trimming removed 1 base from V and 6 bases from J, with 10 bases in between. The length of the CDR3 is 14 residues. Germline V gene lookup returns CDR1 MNHEY and CDR2 SMNVEV (reference sequence). This CDR3 reads CASSLWGNSQPQHF. In DNA form, the CDR3 reads TGTGCCAGCAGTTTATGGGGAAATAGTCAGCCCCAGCATTTT.

The rearrangement uses TRBV10-3 and TRBJ2-1; tentative D call: TRBD2 (6 bases). Trimming shortened V by 4 bases and J by 3 bases, and 7 bases separated the two germline ends. The CDR3 is made up of 13 amino acids. Germline V CDR1 and CDR2: ENHRY, SYGVKD. CDR3 DNA sequence: TGTGCCATCAGTGGGGGGGACTACAATGAGCAGTTCTTC. Its protein product is CAISGGDYNEQFF.

The DNA of the CDR3 is TGTGCCAGCAGCTTAGCTGGGGGCAGGGCCCCCTATGGCTACACCTTC. Its protein product is CASSLAGGRAPYGYTF. The V call is TRBV7-2, the J call TRBJ1-2; D is perhaps TRBD1 (6 bases). Trimming shortened V by 0 bases and J by 4 bases, and 15 bases separated the two germline ends. This CDR3 region has 16 residues. Germline CDR1 is SGHTA and CDR2 is FQGNSA.

There are a few counts of this clonotype. The genes are TRBV5-5 and TRBJ2-3; 14 bases match TRBD2. V lost 3 bases to trimming and J lost 5 bases; unmatched junction nucleotides: 11. Germline CDR1 reads SGHKS; CDR2 reads YYEKEE (reference sequence). The CDR3 has 18 amino acids. As DNA, the CDR3 is TGTGCCAGCAGCTCCCAGCCGGGACTAGCGGGAGCAGAAGATACGCAGTATTTT. This encodes CASSSQPGLAGAEDTQYF.

The chain combines TRBV21-1 with TRBJ1-6. TRBV21-1 is listed as a pseudogene. There are 14 residues in the CDR3. The CDR3 region is CASNGRSPNSPLHF. CDR3 DNA sequence: TGTGCCAGTAATGGACGGAGTCCTAATTCACCCCTCCACTTT.

This clonotype showed up just a few times. V gene TRBV29-1 combines with J gene TRBJ2-3; 7 bases are a match to TRBD1. J gave up 1 base and V 6 bases, and 7 bases lay outside the gene matches. Germline V gene lookup returns CDR1 SQVTM and CDR2 ANQGSEA. The CDR3 consists of 14 residues. The CDR3 nucleotides read TGCAGCGTCGCAGGGGGATCTCGCACAGATACGCAGTATTTT. It codes for CSVAGGSRTDTQYF.

Only a few counts were recorded for this clonotype. This chain joins TRBV20-1 and TRBJ1-5, with D perhaps TRBD1 (5 bases). The CDR3 is made up of 14 amino acids. V shed 0 bases and J shed 7 bases, with 13 bases lying between them. The V gene's germline CDR1 is DFQATT and CDR2 SNEGSKA (reference sequence). The DNA for the CDR3 is TGCAGTGCTAGAGATTGGCAGGGTGGACAGCCCCAGCATTTT. Its translation is CSARDWQGGQPQHF.

The chain couples TRBV20-1 to TRBJ1-2; D unclear. Trimming removed 3 bases from V and 7 bases from J, with 12 bases in between. Germline V gives CDR1 DFQATT, CDR2 SNEGSKA (reference sequence). The CDR3 is made up of 12 amino acids. The CDR3 reads CSARLRETGYTF. The CDR3 bases are TGCAGTGCTAGGCTCCGGGAGACTGGCTACACCTTC.

CDR3 coding DNA: TGCAGCGTTGTAGATCCAGGGAACAATGAGCAGTTCTTC. It encodes CSVVDPGNNEQFF. This rearrangement joins TRBV29-1 to TRBJ2-1; tentatively, D is TRBD1 (5 bases). The V gene lost 4 bases and the J gene lost 5 bases, with 12 bases spanning the gap. Per germline, CDR1 SQVTM and CDR2 ANQGSEA. The CDR3 totals 13 residues.

The chain uses TRBV6-1 and TRBJ2-1; 7 bases agree with TRBD2. CDR1 MNHNS and CDR2 SASEGT come from the germline V gene. The trim removed 6 bases at V and 9 bases at J, leaving 8 bases unmatched. The CDR3 is made up of 13 amino acids. The CDR3 reads CASRAIASGEQFF. The CDR3 DNA reads as TGTGCCAGCAGAGCAATCGCTAGCGGTGAGCAGTTCTTC.

This clonotype has just one count. This sequence joins TRBV19 and TRBJ2-2; a weak D match, TRBD1 (6 bases). V was shortened by 9 bases and J by 1 base, with 15 bases between the two germline ends. CDR1 and CDR2 from the germline V gene are LNHDA and SQIVND (reference sequence). This CDR3 spans 15 amino acids. The CDR3 DNA is TGTGCCAGCCAGTTCCCAGGGGTGAACACCGGGGAGCTGTTTTTT. Its translation is CASQFPGVNTGELFF.

DNA of the CDR3: TGCGCCAGCAGCCAGCCCGGGACAGGGGGTAAGAGCTACACCTTC. Encoded protein: CASSQPGTGGKSYTF. The chain employs TRBV4-1 and TRBJ1-2; 11 nucleotides align to TRBD1. Trimming cost V 3 bases and J 9 bases; bases outside gene matches: 9. Germline V gene sequence: CDR1 MGHRA, CDR2 YSYEKL. This CDR3 spans 15 amino acids.

This clonotype occurred many times. The gene calls are TRBV27 and TRBJ1-1, with 7 bases that match TRBD1. The CDR3 totals 15 residues. Germline trimming cut 5 bases from V and 5 bases from J; bases unmatched to any gene: 11. Germline loops: CDR1 MNHEY, CDR2 SMNVEV (reference sequence). The CDR3: CASSHGTDGTTEAFF. The CDR3 bases are TGTGCCAGCAGTCACGGGACAGATGGGACGACTGAAGCTTTCTTT.

Notes on this clonotype: This CDR3 is missing its conserved last phenylalanine or tryptophan, likely due to a read error. The chain carries TRBV5-1 and TRBJ2-3, with 8 bases fitting TRBD2. Germline CDR1 SGHRS, CDR2 YFSETQ. Trimming removed 4 bases from V and 1 base from J; junction bases left unmatched: 8. The CDR3 covers 16 residues. DNA for the CDR3: TGCGCCAGCAGCCGTGGAAGCGGGGGACGCACAGATACGCAGTATTAT. It encodes CASSRGSGGRTDTQYY.

The J gene is TRBJ1-2, the V gene TRBV12-3 or TRBV12-4, with D perhaps matching TRBD1 (6 bases). Deletions cut 7 bases from V and 4 bases from J, with 10 bases between. CDR3 length: 12 residues. Here the CDR3 reads CASMTGVYGYTF. The DNA for the CDR3 is TGTGCCAGCATGACAGGAGTCTATGGCTACACCTTC.

V gene TRBV11-2 combines with J gene TRBJ1-6; D unclear. Trimming shortened V by 1 base and J by 10 bases, and 8 bases separated the two germline ends. This CDR3 has 13 residues. CDR1 is SGHAT, CDR2 FQNNGV, per germline. CDR3 nucleotide sequence: TGTGCCAGCAGCTTAGGGTCCGTCTCACCCCTCCACTTT. Its protein is CASSLGSVSPLHF.

V and J are TRBV7-2 and TRBJ1-5; D is undetermined. The CDR3 spans 12 residues. The V gene lost 3 bases and the J gene lost 2 bases, with 2 bases spanning the gap. CDR1 SGHTA and CDR2 FQGNSA come from the germline V gene. The CDR3 sequence is CASSFRNQPQHF. CDR3 DNA sequence: TGTGCCAGCAGCTTTCGCAATCAGCCCCAGCATTTT. The complete variable domain, with remaining parts taken from reference TRBV7-2 and TRBJ1-5, reads GAGVSQSPSNKVTEKGKDVELRCDPISGHTALYWYRQSLGQGLEFLIYFQGNSAPDKSGLPSDRFSAERTGGSVSTLTIQRTQQEDSAVYLCASSFRNQPQHFGDGTRLSIL.

This clonotype was seen ten or more times. CDR3 residues: CASSRDRRISYEQYF. For the CDR3, the DNA is TGTGCCAGCAGTCGGGACAGGCGCATCTCCTACGAGCAGTACTTC. V is TRBV6-1 and J is TRBJ2-7; TRBD1 matches 8 bases. The CDR3 runs to 15 residues. The trim removed 5 bases at V and 0 bases at J, leaving 6 bases unmatched. Germline V gene data show CDR1 as MNHNS and CDR2 as SASEGT.

This clonotype has a handful of counts. The chain carries TRBV20-1 and TRBJ2-7; perhaps TRBD1 as D (5 bases). CDR3 size: 14 residues. Germline V lookup: CDR1 DFQATT, CDR2 SNEGSKA (reference sequence). V lost 0 bases and J 2 bases, leaving 11 bases between the germline ends. CDR3 region: CSARDPAGTYEQYF. In nucleotides, the CDR3 is TGCAGTGCTAGAGATCCCGCAGGGACCTACGAGCAGTACTTC.

This chain uses TRBV6-1 with TRBJ2-3; 8 nucleotides match TRBD2. CDR1 and CDR2 from the germline V gene are MNHNS and SASEGT. With 3 bases clipped from V and 4 bases from J, the junction kept 6 bases outside the gene matches. The CDR3 has 15 amino acids. CDR3 residues: CASSDFRGGPDTQYF. In DNA form, the CDR3 reads TGTGCCAGCAGTGATTTTCGGGGGGGCCCAGATACGCAGTATTTT.

The CDR3, as DNA: TGCAGCGTTGAAACGAAGATTAAGGGTGAGCAGTTCTTC. Residues: CSVETKIKGEQFF. The rearrangement uses TRBV29-1 and TRBJ2-1; D unclear. Trimming took off 2 bases at V and 9 bases at J, with 14 bases between the two ends. The CDR3 is 13 amino acids. Germline V lookup: CDR1 SQVTM, CDR2 ANQGSEA.